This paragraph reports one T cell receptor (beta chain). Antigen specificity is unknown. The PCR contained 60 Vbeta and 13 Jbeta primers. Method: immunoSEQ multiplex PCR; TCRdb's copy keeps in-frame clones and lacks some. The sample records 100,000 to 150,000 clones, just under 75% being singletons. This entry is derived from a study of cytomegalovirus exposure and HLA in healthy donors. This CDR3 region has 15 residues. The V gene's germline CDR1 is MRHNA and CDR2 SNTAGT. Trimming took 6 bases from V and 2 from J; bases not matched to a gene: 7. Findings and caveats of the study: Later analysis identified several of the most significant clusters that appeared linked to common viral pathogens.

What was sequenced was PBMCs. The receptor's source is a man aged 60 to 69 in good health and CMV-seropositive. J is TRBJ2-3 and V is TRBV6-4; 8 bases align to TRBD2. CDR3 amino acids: CASSRGGTNTDTQYF. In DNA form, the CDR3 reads TGTGCCAGCAGCCGCGGGGGGACGAACACAGATACGCAGTATTTT.